Described below is a single TCR beta chain sequence and its context. The sample carries other DNA sequences with the same CDR3. These data are taken from a study of shared clonotypes between healthy human individuals. Trimming took 1 base from V and 1 from J, leaving 6 bases between them. The CDR3 covers 14 residues. Germline values: CDR1 SEHNR, CDR2 FQNEAQ (reference sequence). Clones were sequenced by immunoSEQ multiplex PCR, and TCRdb holds only the in-frame ones, with some missing. The repertoire holds some 2.3 million clones, with about 92% as singletons. The rearrangement uses TRBV7-9 and TRBJ2-3; no reliable D call. The sequence derives from a man younger than 35 in good health. Some clones in this sample may be carry-over from other donors' samples. The sequenced sample consisted of naive CD4+ T cells from PBMCs. The subset was: CD45RA+ positively selected. The CDR3 bases are TGTGCCAGCAGCTTAGTAGCCGGCACAGATACGCAGTATTTT. As protein: CASSLVAGTDTQYF.